This T cell receptor (beta chain) stems from a study of beta chain features in type 1 diabetes. Notes on the study in general: Naive, central memory and Treg TCRB repertoires seemed to resemble each other more closely in patients than they did in healthy donors.

In germline, CDR1 is SGHRS, CDR2 YFSETQ. V shed 3 bases, J shed 5 bases, and the junction held 13 bases outside the gene matches. The CDR3 spans 19 residues. This clone was observed a handful of times. The antigen is not known. Expressed TCRB transcripts were sequenced because the entire RNA isolate underwent reverse transcription. Using immunoSEQ multiplex PCR, the repertoire was profiled, and TCRdb retains in-frame clones only, with some absent. The repertoire consists of roughly 250,000 clones, with over 8.5% occurring once and the leading ten covering 0.034%. This clonotype originated in a woman aged 18-35 years in good health. The specimen was naive CD4+ T cells from blood. V and J are TRBV5-1 and TRBJ2-3, with TRBD2 matching 15 bases. The CDR3 DNA sequence: TGCGCCAGCAGCTCGGGACTAGCGGGGGGTACCCGACTCGGAGATACGCAGTATTTT. It specifies CASSSGLAGGTRLGDTQYF.